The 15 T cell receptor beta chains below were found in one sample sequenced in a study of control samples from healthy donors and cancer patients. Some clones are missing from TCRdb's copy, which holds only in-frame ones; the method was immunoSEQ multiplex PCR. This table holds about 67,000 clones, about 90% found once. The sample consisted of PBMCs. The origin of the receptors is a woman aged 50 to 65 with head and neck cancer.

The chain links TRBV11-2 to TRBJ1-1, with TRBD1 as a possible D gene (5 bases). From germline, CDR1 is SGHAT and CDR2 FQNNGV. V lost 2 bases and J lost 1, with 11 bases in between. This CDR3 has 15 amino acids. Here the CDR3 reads CASSLLGLQNTEAFF. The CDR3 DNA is TGTGCCAGCAGCTTATTGGGGCTGCAGAACACTGAAGCTTTCTTT.

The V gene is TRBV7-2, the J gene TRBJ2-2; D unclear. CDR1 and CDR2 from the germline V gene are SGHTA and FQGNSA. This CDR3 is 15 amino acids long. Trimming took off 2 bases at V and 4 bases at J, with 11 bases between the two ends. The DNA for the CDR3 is TGTGCCAGCAGCTTATCGCGCTGGGGCACCGGGGAGCTGTTTTTT. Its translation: CASSLSRWGTGELFF.

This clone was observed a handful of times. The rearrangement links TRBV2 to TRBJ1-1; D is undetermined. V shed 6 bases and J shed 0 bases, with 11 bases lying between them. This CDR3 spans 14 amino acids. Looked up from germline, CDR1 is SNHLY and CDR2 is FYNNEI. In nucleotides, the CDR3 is TGTGCCAGCAGCCCGACATCCATGAACACTGAAGCTTTCTTT. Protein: CASSPTSMNTEAFF.

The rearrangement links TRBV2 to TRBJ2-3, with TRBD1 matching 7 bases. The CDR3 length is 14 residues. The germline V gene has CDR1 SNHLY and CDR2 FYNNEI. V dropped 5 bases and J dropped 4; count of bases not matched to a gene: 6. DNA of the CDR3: TGTGCCAGCAGTCTCCAGGGGGTTGCAGATACGCAGTATTTT. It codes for CASSLQGVADTQYF. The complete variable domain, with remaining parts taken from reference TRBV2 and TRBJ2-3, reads EPEVTQTPSHQVTQMGQEVILRCVPISNHLYFYWYRQILGQKVEFLVSFYNNEISEKSEIFDDQFSVERPDGSNFTLKIRSTKLEDSAMYFCASSLQGVADTQYFGPGTRLTVL.

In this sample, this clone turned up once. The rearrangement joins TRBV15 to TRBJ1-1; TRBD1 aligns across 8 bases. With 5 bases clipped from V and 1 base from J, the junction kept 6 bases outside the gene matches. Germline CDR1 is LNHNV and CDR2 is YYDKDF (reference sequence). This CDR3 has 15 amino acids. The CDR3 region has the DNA TGTGCCACCAGCGCACAAGACAGGGGGAACACTGAAGCTTTCTTT. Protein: CATSAQDRGNTEAFF.

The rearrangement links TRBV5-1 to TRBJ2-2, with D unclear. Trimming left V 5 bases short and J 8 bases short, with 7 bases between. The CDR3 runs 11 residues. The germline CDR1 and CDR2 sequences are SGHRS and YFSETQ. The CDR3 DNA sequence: TGCGCCAGCAGTCGTTCAGGGGAGCTGTTTTTT. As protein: CASSRSGELFF.

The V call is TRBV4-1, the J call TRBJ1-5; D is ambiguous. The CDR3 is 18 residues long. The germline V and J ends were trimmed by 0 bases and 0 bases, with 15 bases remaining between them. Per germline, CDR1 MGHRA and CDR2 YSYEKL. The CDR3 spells CASSQEKVAGYSNQPQHF. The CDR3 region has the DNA TGCGCCAGCAGCCAAGAAAAGGTGGCAGGTTATAGCAATCAGCCCCAGCATTTT.

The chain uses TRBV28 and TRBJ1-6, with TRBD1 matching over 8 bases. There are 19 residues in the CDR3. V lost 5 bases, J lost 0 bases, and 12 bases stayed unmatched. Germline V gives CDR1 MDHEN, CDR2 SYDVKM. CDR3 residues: CASSQDWTGTASYNSPLHF. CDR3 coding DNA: TGTGCCAGCAGTCAAGACTGGACAGGGACGGCCTCCTATAATTCACCCCTCCACTTT.

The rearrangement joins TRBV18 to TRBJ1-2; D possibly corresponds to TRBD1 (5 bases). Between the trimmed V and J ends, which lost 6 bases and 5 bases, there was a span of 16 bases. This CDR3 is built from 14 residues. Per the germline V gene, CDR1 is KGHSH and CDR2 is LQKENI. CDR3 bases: TGTGCCAGCTCCCCGGAGGGGCTCGGGTATGGCTACACCTTC. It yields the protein CASSPEGLGYGYTF. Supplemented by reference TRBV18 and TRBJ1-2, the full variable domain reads NAGVMQNPRHLVRRRGQEARLRCSPMKGHSHVYWYRQLPEEGLKFMVYLQKENIIDESGMPKERFSAEFPKEGPSILRIQQVVRGDSAAYFCASSPEGLGYGYTFGSGTRLTVV.

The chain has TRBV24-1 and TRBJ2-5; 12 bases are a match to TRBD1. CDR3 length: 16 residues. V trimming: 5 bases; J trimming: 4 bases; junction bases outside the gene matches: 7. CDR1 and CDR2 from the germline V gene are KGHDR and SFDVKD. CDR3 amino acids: CATSGAGTGGPETQYF. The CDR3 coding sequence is TGTGCCACCAGTGGCGCCGGGACAGGGGGCCCAGAGACCCAGTACTTC.

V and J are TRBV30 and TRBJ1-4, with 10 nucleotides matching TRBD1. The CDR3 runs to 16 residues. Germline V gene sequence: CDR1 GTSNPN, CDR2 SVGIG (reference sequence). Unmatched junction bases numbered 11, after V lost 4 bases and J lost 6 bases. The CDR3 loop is CAWKSRDRGSDEKLFF. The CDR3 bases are TGTGCCTGGAAGTCCCGGGACAGGGGCAGCGATGAAAAACTGTTTTTT.

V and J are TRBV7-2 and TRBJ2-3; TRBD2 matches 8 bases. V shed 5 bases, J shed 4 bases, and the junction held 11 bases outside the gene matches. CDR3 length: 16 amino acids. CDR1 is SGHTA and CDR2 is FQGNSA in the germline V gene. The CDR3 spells CASSPLVGRGADTQYF. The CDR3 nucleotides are TGTGCCAGCAGCCCCCTTGTCGGGCGGGGGGCAGATACGCAGTATTTT.

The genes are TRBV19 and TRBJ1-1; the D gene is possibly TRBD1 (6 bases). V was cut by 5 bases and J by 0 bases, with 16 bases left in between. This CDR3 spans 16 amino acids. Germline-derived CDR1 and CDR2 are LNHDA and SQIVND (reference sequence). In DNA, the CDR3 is TGTGCCAGTAGTGTACAGCAGGGGAGGCTGAACACTGAAGCTTTCTTT. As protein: CASSVQQGRLNTEAFF.

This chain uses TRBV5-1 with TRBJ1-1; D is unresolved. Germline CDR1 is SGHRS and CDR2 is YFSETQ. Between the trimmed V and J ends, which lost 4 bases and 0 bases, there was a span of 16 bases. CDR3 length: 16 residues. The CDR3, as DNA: TGCGCCAGCAGCCGTGGGCCGGGGTCCGTGAACACTGAAGCTTTCTTT. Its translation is CASSRGPGSVNTEAFF.

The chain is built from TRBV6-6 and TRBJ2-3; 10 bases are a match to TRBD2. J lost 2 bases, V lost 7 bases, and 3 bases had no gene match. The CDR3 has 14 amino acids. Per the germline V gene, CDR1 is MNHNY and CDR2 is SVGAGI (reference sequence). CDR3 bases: TGTGCCAGCAAACTAGCGGGGCACACAGATACGCAGTATTTT. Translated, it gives CASKLAGHTDTQYF.